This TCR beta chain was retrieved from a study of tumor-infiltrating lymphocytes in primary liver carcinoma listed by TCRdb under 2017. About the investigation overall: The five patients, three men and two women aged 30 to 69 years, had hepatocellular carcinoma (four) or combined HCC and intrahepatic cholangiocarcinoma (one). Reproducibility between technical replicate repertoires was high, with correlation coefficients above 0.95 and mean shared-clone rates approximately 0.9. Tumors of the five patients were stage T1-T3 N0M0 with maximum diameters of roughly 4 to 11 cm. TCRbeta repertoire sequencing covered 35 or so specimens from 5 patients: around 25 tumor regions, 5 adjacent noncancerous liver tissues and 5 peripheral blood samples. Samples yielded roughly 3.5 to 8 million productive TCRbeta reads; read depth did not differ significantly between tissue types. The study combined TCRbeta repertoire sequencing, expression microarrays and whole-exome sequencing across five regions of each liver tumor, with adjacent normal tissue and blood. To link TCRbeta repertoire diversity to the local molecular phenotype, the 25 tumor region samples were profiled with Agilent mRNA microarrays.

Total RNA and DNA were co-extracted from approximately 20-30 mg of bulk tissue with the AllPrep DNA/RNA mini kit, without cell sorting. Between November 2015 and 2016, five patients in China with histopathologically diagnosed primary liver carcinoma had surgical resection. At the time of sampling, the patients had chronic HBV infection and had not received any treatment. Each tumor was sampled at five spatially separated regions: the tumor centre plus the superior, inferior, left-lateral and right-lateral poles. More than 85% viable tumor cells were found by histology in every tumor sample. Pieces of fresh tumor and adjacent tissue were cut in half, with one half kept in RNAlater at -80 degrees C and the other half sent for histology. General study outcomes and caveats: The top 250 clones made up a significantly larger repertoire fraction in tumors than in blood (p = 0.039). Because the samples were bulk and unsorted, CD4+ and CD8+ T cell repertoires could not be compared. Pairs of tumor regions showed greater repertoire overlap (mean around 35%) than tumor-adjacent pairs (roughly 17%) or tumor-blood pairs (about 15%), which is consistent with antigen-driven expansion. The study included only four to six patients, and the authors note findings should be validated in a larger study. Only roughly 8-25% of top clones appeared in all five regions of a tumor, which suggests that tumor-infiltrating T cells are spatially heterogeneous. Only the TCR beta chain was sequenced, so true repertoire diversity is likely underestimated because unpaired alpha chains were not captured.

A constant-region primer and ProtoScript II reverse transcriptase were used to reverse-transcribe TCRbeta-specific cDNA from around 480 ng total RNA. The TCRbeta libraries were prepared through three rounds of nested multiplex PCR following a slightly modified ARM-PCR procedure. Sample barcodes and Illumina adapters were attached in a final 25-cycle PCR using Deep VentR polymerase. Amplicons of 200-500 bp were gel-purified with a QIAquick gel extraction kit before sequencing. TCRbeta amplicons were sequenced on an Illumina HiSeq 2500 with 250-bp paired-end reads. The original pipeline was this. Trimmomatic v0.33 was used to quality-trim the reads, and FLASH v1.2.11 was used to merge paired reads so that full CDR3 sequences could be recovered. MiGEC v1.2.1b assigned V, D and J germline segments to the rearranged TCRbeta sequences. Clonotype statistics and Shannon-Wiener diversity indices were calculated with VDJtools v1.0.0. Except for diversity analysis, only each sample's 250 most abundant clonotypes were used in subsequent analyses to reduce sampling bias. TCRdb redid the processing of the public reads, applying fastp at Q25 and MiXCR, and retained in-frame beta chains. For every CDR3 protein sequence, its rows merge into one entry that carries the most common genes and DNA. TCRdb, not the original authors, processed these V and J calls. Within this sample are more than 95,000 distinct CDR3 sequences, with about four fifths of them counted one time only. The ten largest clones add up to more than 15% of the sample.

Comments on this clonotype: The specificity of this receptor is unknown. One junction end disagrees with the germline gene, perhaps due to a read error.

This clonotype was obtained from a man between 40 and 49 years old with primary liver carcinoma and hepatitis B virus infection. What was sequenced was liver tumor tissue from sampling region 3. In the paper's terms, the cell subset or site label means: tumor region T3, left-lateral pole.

The CDR3 has the sequence CASSLRLVGDSSEAQHF. The bases are TGTGCCAGCAGCTTAAGACTAGTGGGTGACTCGAGCGAGGCCCAGCACTTC. The rearrangement joined TRBV11-2 to TRBJ2-5, with TRBD2 tentatively as D gene (6 bases match). The germline V gene sets CDR1 to SGHAT and CDR2 to FQNNGV. Its CDR3 holds 17 amino acids, cysteine through phenylalanine. Only CDR3 DNA remains: 51 bases, in frame from the first base.